Presented here are 7 T cell receptor beta chains from one specimen sequenced in a study of OX40 agonist ivuxolimab in advanced cancers. TCRdb's copy holds only in-frame clones and misses some; the assay was immunoSEQ multiplex PCR. The sample holds approximately 59,000 clones; around 85% are singletons and the top ten take less than 0.85%. The specimen was CD4+ or CD8+ T cells sorted from blood, collected in a trial of the OX40 agonist ivuxolimab. These receptors all stem from an adult with an advanced solid tumor such as melanoma, head and neck, liver or kidney cancer.

The rearrangement uses TRBV28 and TRBJ1-5; D possibly corresponds to TRBD1 (5 bases). V dropped 9 bases and J dropped 0 bases, with 21 bases sitting between them. Looked up from germline, CDR1 is MDHEN and CDR2 is SYDVKM. This CDR3 comprises 17 residues. CDR3 sequence (DNA): TGTGCCAGTTCTCCCCCTGACAGACCCTATAGCAATCAGCCCCAGCATTTT. Translation: CASSPPDRPYSNQPQHF.

This chain uses TRBV5-1 with TRBJ2-1, with unresolved D. The CDR3 is made up of 12 amino acids. CDR1 SGHRS and CDR2 YFSETQ come from the germline V gene. V was shortened by 0 bases and J by 12 bases, with 10 bases between the two germline ends. For the CDR3, the DNA is TGCGCCAGCAGCTTGGGGGCAGGCCGGCAGTTCTTC. As protein: CASSLGAGRQFF.

The chain links TRBV6-5 to TRBJ1-1; D gene uncertain. Trimming left V 4 bases short and J 5 bases short, with 8 bases between. Germline V lookup: CDR1 MNHEY, CDR2 SVGAGI. The CDR3 has 12 amino acids. This chain's CDR3 is CASSSLWTEAFF. CDR3 nucleotide sequence: TGTGCCAGCAGTTCCCTTTGGACTGAAGCTTTCTTT.

This chain joins TRBV9 and TRBJ2-7, with D perhaps assigned TRBD1 or TRBD2 (6 bases each). The CDR3 contains 12 residues. The V end lost 3 bases, the J end lost 5 bases, and 9 bases lay between the germline ends. Germline V gene lookup returns CDR1 SGDLS and CDR2 YYNGEE. The CDR3 coding sequence is TGTGCCAGCAGCGAGGGGGGAGACGAGCAGTACTTC. Translated, it gives CASSEGGDEQYF.

The chain combines TRBV7-2 with TRBJ1-3; a weak D match, TRBD1 (5 bases). Germline V gene sequence: CDR1 SGHTA, CDR2 FQGNSA. The CDR3 totals 14 residues. V dropped 5 bases and J dropped 6 bases, with 14 bases sitting between them. The CDR3 DNA reads TGTGCCAGCAGCCAAGACAGATTTTCAAACACCATATATTTT. Translated, it gives CASSQDRFSNTIYF.

In its sample, this clone was seen a few times. V gene TRBV14 combines with J gene TRBJ2-7; possibly TRBD1 or TRBD2 for D (5 bases each). The CDR3 runs 13 residues. Trimming took 2 bases from V and 6 from J, leaving 11 bases between them. From germline, CDR1 is SGHDN and CDR2 FVKESK. The CDR3 region has the DNA TGTGCCAGCAGCCAAATATACGGGGCCGAGCAGTACTTC. Amino acid sequence: CASSQIYGAEQYF.

This CDR3 reads CASSQGSIWIETQYF. The CDR3 DNA sequence: TGTGCCAGCAGCCAAGGGTCGATATGGATTGAGACCCAGTACTTC. The V gene is TRBV14, the J gene TRBJ2-5; D ambiguous. Germline values: CDR1 SGHDN, CDR2 FVKESK. CDR3 length: 15 amino acids. V was trimmed by 1 base and J by 5 bases, leaving 14 bases between them.